This entry lists 13 T cell receptor beta chains sequenced from one sample in a study of CD8 T cells in ankylosing spondylitis (TCRdb year 2017). Receptors were amplified or captured by 5' RACE. TCRdb records Illumina HiSeq 2500 as the sequencer. TCRdb ran its own pipeline on the public reads, namely fastp trimming at Q25 and MiXCR clone calling, and kept in-frame beta chains. Each entry merges the rows of one CDR3 protein and shows their most common DNA and genes. In this sample the table shows approximately 130,000 distinct CDR3 sequences, around 9.7% of which occur a single time. The biggest ten clones account for approximately 3.4% of the sample. Sequenced material: blood, either unsorted or a sorted T cell fraction (not recorded which). The receptors derive from a male donor with ankylosing spondylitis or in good health (not recorded which).

The rearrangement uses TRBV11-3 and TRBJ2-2, with no clear D. CDR1 and CDR2 from the germline V gene are SGHNT and YENEEA. The CDR3 has 14 amino acids. The V gene lost 5 bases and the J gene lost 7 bases, with 14 bases spanning the gap. The CDR3 sequence is CASSPAGSIGELFF. The DNA of the CDR3 is TGTGCCAGCAGCCCGGCAGGATCCATCGGGGAGCTGTTTTTT.

This rearrangement joins TRBV25-1 to TRBJ1-6; D unresolved. The V and J ends lost 1 base and 10 bases respectively, with 8 bases between them. This CDR3 is built from 13 residues. Germline V gene data show CDR1 as MGHDK and CDR2 as SYGVNS. In DNA form, the CDR3 reads TGTGCCAGCAGTGAATTATTGGGATCACCCCTCCACTTT. This encodes CASSELLGSPLHF. The full variable domain, with the rest looked up from reference TRBV25-1 and TRBJ1-6, is EADIYQTPRYLVIGTGKKITLECSQTMGHDKMYWYQQDPGMELHLIHYSYGVNSTEKGDLSSESTVSRIRTEHFPLTLESARPSHTSQYLCASSELLGSPLHFGNGTRLTVT.

This clonotype occurred many times. This chain uses TRBV29-1 with TRBJ1-1; D is undetermined. The CDR3 sequence is 13 residues long. V was cut by 3 bases and J by 2 bases, with 10 bases left in between. Germline V gene sequence: CDR1 SQVTM, CDR2 ANQGSEA. CDR3 coding DNA: TGCAGCGTTGATGACGGACGAAACACTGAAGCTTTCTTT. This gives the protein CSVDDGRNTEAFF. The whole variable domain, remainder taken from reference TRBV29-1 and TRBJ1-1, is SAVISQKPSRDICQRGTSLTIQCQVDSQVTMMFWYRQQPGQSLTLIATANQGSEATYESGFVIDKFPISRPNLTFSTLTVSNMSPEDSSIYLCSVDDGRNTEAFFGQGTRLTVV.

This clonotype has ten or more counts. This chain connects TRBV20-1 to TRBJ1-1, with D uncertain. With 0 bases removed from V and 6 bases from J, the gap between germline ends came to 8 bases. Germline assignment: CDR1 DFQATT and CDR2 SNEGSKA (reference sequence). The CDR3 runs 12 residues. CDR3 sequence reads: CSARDRYSEAFF. The CDR3 bases are TGCAGTGCTAGAGATAGGTACTCTGAAGCTTTCTTT.

This clonotype occurred many times. The J gene is TRBJ2-2, the V gene TRBV12-3 or TRBV12-4; 7 bases are a match to TRBD2. This CDR3 has 15 amino acids. V shed 4 bases, J shed 2 bases, and the junction held 4 bases outside the gene matches. The CDR3 region is CASSSRLANTGELFF. The CDR3 nucleotides are TGTGCCAGCAGTTCCAGACTAGCAAACACCGGGGAGCTGTTTTTT.

The table lists this clonotype with a few counts. The chain couples TRBV29-1 to TRBJ2-5, with unresolved D. V was pared by 5 bases and J by 2 bases, with 6 bases between. The CDR3 has 11 amino acids. Germline CDR1 is SQVTM and CDR2 is ANQGSEA. The CDR3 spells CSVSSQETQYF. Here the CDR3 DNA reads TGCAGCGTTAGTAGTCAAGAGACCCAGTACTTC.

This clonotype has only a few counts. The V call is TRBV7-2, the J call TRBJ2-1; 7 nucleotides agree with TRBD2. CDR1 is SGHTA, CDR2 FQGNSA, per germline. CDR3 length: 16 residues. With V trimmed by 0 bases and J by 4 bases, 6 bases remained unmatched. The CDR3 DNA follows: TGTGCCAGCAGCTTAGCGGGGCTAGCGGATTACAATGAGCAGTTCTTC. Protein product: CASSLAGLADYNEQFF.

This clonotype was detected many times. V usage is TRBV12-3 or TRBV12-4 and J usage is TRBJ2-1; D remains ambiguous. Trimming removed 5 bases from V and 6 bases from J, with 8 bases in between. This CDR3 has 12 residues. CDR3 bases: TGTGCCAGCAGTCCCGACATCAATGAGCAGTTCTTC. It yields the protein CASSPDINEQFF.

This clonotype occurred many times. V is TRBV7-2 and J is TRBJ2-7, with 8 bases that match TRBD1. CDR1 and CDR2 from the germline V gene are SGHTA and FQGNSA. V shed 4 bases, J shed 4 bases, and the junction held 6 bases outside the gene matches. This CDR3 contains 14 residues. The CDR3 here is CASSSTTGGYEQYF. CDR3 bases: TGTGCCAGCAGCTCGACAACAGGGGGATACGAGCAGTACTTC.

This clonotype was seen repeatedly, ten times or more. CDR3 sequence reads: CASSEYTGELFF. The CDR3 nucleotides are TGTGCCAGCAGTGAATATACCGGGGAGCTGTTTTTT. The rearrangement joins TRBV25-1 to TRBJ2-2; D not resolved. The CDR3 spans 12 residues. The germline V gene encodes CDR1 MGHDK and CDR2 SYGVNS. Trimming cost V 0 bases and J 5 bases, with 1 base left between them.

The rearrangement links TRBV20-1 to TRBJ2-5, with 9 bases fitting TRBD1. The CDR3 loop spans 14 amino acids. Germline V CDR1 and CDR2: DFQATT, SNEGSKA (reference sequence). Trimming cost V 8 bases and J 1 base; bases outside gene matches: 8. DNA of the CDR3: TGCAGTCGAAGACAGGGGGGTTCCCAAGAGACCCAGTACTTC. Amino acid sequence: CSRRQGGSQETQYF.

This clonotype was counted ten times or more. In DNA, the CDR3 is TGCAGTGCTCGGGGGGGTGACGGAGATACGCAGTATTTT. Translating gives CSARGGDGDTQYF. This chain uses TRBV20-1 with TRBJ2-3; 8 bases are shared with TRBD2. Germline V CDR1 and CDR2: DFQATT, SNEGSKA (reference sequence). Germline trimming cut 5 bases from V and 5 bases from J; bases unmatched to any gene: 6. CDR3 length: 13 amino acids.

This clonotype has only a few counts. The CDR3 sequence: CASSLLPHKLAGVSTDGELFF. The CDR3 DNA reads as TGTGCCAGCAGCTTACTCCCCCACAAGCTAGCGGGAGTAAGTACCGACGGGGAGCTGTTTTTT. This rearrangement joins TRBV7-6 to TRBJ2-2; 10 nucleotides align to TRBD2. Germline V CDR1 and CDR2: SGHVS, FNYEAQ. V trimming: 2 bases; J trimming: 7 bases; junction bases outside the gene matches: 22. The CDR3 is made up of 21 amino acids.